This TCR beta chain derives from a study of response to subunit inactivated influenza vaccine. Trimming pared 3 bases from V and 2 bases from J, leaving 13 bases between. CDR3 length equals 15 residues. Each CDR3 protein gets one entry after TCRdb re-called the RT-PCR reads with MiXCR. The top ten clones hold roughly 10% of a sample with about 800,000 distinct CDR3 sequences, 20% to 25% of them seen once. The chain employs TRBV12-3 or TRBV12-4 and TRBJ1-1; D not certain. Sequenced material: PBMCs from blood, taken more than 4 days after vaccination. The source of this sequence is a man in his fifties or sixties who received an inactivated influenza vaccine. DNA of the CDR3: TGTGCCAGCAGTTTTAGTCCCAGTTTTAACACTGAAGCTTTCTTT. Encoded protein: CASSFSPSFNTEAFF.